The clone carrying this T cell receptor beta chain appeared many times. Its target is not known. The data derive from a study of T cells in Graves' hyperthyroidism and ophthalmopathy. Whole-study context: Peripheral blood samples were taken at initial diagnosis, prior to any treatment. Study-level points and caveats: Ophthalmopathy onset followed model prediction by a median around 6.6 months. Clonotypes that were expanded in thyroid above 0.001 mostly appeared in blood too.

Using RNA transcripts as the source, TCR beta CDR3 regions were amplified. TCR CDR3 underwent first-round RT-PCR with the HTBI primer set. Via MiXCR, TCRdb re-called the multiplex PCR reads, giving one row per CDR3 protein. This table holds roughly 700,000 distinct CDR3 sequences, 15% to 20% found once. CDR1 SNHLY and CDR2 FYNNEI come from the germline V gene. The V end was cut by 6 bases, the J end by 3 bases, with 15 bases between. This CDR3 region has 14 residues. This TCR was recovered from a man aged 45-65 years with Graves' hyperthyroidism. The specimen was blood. The gene calls are TRBV2 and TRBJ2-7; a weak D match, TRBD2 (7 bases). CDR3 residues: CASRDSAGDYEQYF. The CDR3, as DNA: TGTGCCAGCAGGGACAGCGCGGGAGACTACGAGCAGTACTTC.